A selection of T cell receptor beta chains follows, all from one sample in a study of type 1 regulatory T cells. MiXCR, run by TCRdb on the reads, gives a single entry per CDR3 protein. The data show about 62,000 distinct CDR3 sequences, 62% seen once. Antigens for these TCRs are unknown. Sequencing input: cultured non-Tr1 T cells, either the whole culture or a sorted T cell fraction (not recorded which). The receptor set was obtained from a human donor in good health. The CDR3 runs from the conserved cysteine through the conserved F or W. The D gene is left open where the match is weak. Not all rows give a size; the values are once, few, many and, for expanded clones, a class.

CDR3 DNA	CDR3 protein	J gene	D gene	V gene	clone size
TGTGCCACCAGCGCCCAGGGCGGGGTAGGGAACATTCAGTACTTC	CATSAQGGVGNIQYF	TRBJ2-4	NA	TRBV15	NA
TGTGCCAGCAGCGGGGGGGTCGGGATGGAGACCCAGTACTTC	CASSGGVGMETQYF	TRBJ2-5	NA	TRBV9	NA
TGTGCCAGCAGTCCCGAGGGGGTTTTAACCGGAAACACCATATATTTT	CASSPEGVLTGNTIYF	TRBJ1-3	NA	TRBV6-5	NA
TGTGCCAGCAGCTCTGCTAACGTTAGAACAGATACGCAGTATTTT	CASSSANVRTDTQYF	TRBJ2-3	NA	TRBV7-8	NA
TGTGCCAGCAGCCACGGTAAAGAGGGGTATACGCAGTATTTT	CASSHGKEGYTQYF	TRBJ2-3	NA	TRBV9	NA
TGCAGTGCTATCCCCACTAGCGGGAGGGCCACTTACTACGAGCAGTACTTC	CSAIPTSGRATYYEQYF	TRBJ2-7	TRBD2	TRBV20-1	NA
TGTGCCAGCAGTAATAGACCCCCGGGTATCTCCTACAATGAGCAGTTCTTC	CASSNRPPGISYNEQFF	TRBJ2-1	NA	TRBV2	NA
TGTGCCAGCAGTTGGGACACTGAAGCTTTCTTT	CASSWDTEAFF	TRBJ1-1	NA	TRBV6-6	NA
TGTGCCAGCAGCACCCACAGGGGCGGCTATGGCTACACCTTC	CASSTHRGGYGYTF	TRBJ1-2	NA	TRBV21-1	few
TGTGCCAGCAGCTCAGGTCCTATCGCGAACACCGGGGAGCTGTTTTTT	CASSSGPIANTGELFF	TRBJ2-2	NA	TRBV7-6	few
TGCAGTGCTGGAACAGGGAACAATCAGCCCCAGCATTTT	CSAGTGNNQPQHF	TRBJ1-5	NA	TRBV20-1	few
TGTGCCAGCAGCGGCGGCATTCCGGGGACCCAGTACTTC	CASSGGIPGTQYF	TRBJ2-5	NA	TRBV12-3/TRBV12-4	few
TGTGCCAGCAGTTACCGCCCCCCGAGCTCCTACAATGAGCAGTTCTTC	CASSYRPPSSYNEQFF	TRBJ2-1	NA	TRBV6-5	NA
TGTGCCAGCAGCCCCCCCAGCGCGGGACGGGCAGGAGAGACCCAGTACTTC	CASSPPSAGRAGETQYF	TRBJ2-5	NA	TRBV3-1	NA